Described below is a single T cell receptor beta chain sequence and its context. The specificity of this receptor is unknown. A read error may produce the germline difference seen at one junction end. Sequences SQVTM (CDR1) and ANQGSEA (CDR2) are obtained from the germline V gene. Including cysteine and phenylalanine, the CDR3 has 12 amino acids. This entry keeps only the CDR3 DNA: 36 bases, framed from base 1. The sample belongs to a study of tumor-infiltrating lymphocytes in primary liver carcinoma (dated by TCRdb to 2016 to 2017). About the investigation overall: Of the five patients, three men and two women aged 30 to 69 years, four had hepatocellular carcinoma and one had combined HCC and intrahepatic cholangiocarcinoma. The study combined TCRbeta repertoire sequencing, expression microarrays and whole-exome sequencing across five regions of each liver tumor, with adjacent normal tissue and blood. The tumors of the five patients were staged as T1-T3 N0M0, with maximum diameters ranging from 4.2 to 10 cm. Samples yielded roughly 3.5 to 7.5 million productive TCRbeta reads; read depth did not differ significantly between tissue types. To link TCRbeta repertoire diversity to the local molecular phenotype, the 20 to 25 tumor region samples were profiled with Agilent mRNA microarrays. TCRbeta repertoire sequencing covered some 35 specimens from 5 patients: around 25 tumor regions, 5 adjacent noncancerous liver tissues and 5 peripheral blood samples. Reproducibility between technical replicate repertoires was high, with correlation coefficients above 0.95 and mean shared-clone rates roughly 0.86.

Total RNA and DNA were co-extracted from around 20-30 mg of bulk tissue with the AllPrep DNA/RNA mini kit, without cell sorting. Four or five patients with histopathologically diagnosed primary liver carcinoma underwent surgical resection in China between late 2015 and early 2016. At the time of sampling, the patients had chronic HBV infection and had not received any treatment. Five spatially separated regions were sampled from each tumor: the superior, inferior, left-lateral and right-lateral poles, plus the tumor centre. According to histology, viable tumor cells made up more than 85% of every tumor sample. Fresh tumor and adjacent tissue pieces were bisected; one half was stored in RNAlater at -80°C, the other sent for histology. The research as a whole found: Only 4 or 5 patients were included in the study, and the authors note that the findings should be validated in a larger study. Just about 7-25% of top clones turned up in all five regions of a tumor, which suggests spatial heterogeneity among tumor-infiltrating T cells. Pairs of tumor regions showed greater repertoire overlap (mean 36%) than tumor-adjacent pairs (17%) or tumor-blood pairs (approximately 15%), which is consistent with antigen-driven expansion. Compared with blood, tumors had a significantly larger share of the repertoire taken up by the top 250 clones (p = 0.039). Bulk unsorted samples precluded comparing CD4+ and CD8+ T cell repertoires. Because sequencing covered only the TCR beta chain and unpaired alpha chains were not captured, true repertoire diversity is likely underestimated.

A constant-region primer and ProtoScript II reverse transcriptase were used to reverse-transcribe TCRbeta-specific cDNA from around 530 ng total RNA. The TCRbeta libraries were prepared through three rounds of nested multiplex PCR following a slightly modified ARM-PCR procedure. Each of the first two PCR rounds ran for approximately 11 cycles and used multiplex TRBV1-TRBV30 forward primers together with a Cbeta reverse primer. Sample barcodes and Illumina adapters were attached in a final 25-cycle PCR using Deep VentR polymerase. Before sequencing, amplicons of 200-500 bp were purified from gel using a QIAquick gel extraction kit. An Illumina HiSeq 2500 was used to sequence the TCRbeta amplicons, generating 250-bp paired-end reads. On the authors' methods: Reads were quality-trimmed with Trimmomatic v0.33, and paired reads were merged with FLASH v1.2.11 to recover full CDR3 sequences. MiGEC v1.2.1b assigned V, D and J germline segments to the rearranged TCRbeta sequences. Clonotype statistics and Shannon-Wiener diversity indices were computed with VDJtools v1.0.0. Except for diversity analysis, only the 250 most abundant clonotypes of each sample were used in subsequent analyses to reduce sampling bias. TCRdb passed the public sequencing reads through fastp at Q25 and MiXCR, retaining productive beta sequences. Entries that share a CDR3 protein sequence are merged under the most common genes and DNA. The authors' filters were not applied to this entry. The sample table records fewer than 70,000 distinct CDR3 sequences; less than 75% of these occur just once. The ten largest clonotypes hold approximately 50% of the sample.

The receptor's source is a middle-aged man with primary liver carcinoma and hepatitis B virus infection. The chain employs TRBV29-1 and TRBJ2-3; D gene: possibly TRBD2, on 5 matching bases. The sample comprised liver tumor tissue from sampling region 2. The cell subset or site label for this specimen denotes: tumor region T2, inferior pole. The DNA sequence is TGCAGCATTGAGAGGGACACAGATACGCAGTATTTT. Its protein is CSIERDTDTQYF.